Following are 17 T cell receptor beta chains from one sample sequenced in a study of response to subunit inactivated influenza vaccine. TCRdb itself ran the RT-PCR reads through MiXCR, one entry per CDR3 protein. Among more than 450,000 distinct CDR3 sequences, 11% were seen once, and the ten largest hold roughly 9.6%. A further study also used this sample, focusing on T cells expressing NK-cell markers. That investigation notes: Researchers built TCR beta cDNA using 5'RACE template switching with UMIs.

The material was PBMCs from blood, obtained on the day of vaccination. Every receptor here comes from a man aged 45 to 65 who received an inactivated influenza vaccine.

The sample holds many counts of this clonotype. The chain uses TRBV12-3 or TRBV12-4 and TRBJ1-5; D not certain. The CDR3 sequence is 14 residues long. V lost 5 bases and J lost 0, with 8 bases in between. The CDR3 nucleotides are TGTGCCAGCAGTCCCTCTAATAGCAATCAGCCCCAGCATTTT. Protein: CASSPSNSNQPQHF.

This clonotype has a count of ten or more. The V and J genes are TRBV27 and TRBJ1-4; tentative D call: TRBD1 (5 bases). The CDR3 spans 15 residues. Germline V gene lookup returns CDR1 MNHEY and CDR2 SMNVEV (reference sequence). V lost 2 bases and J 7 bases, leaving 14 bases between the germline ends. CDR3 nucleotide sequence: TGTGCCAGCAGTTTAGGCGGGGGACCTCCTGAAAAACTGTTTTTT. Protein product: CASSLGGGPPEKLFF.

The genes are TRBV3-1 and TRBJ2-3; 7 bases agree with TRBD1. Germline V gene lookup returns CDR1 LGHDT and CDR2 YNNKEL (reference sequence). CDR3 size: 15 residues. With V trimmed by 4 bases and J by 4 bases, 8 bases remained unmatched. The CDR3 sequence: CASSPRDSRADTQYF. CDR3 sequence (DNA): TGTGCCAGCAGCCCCCGGGACAGCAGGGCAGATACGCAGTATTTT.

This clonotype was detected a few times. The rearrangement joins TRBV29-1 to TRBJ2-1; 9 bases are a match to TRBD1. The V and J ends lost 1 base and 4 bases, in that order; junction bases with no gene match: 5. Germline V gives CDR1 SQVTM, CDR2 ANQGSEA. There are 15 residues in the CDR3. The CDR3 nucleotides are TGCAGCGTTGAAGGCCGGGACAGGGTATACAATGAGCAGTTCTTC. Protein product: CSVEGRDRVYNEQFF.

This clonotype was seen a handful of times. This sequence joins TRBV29-1 and TRBJ2-6, with D possibly being TRBD1 (6 bases). The germline V gene encodes CDR1 SQVTM and CDR2 ANQGSEA. CDR3 length: 16 residues. V was pared by 1 base and J by 0 bases, with 10 bases between. The CDR3 region has the DNA TGCAGCGTTGAAGCCAGGGGTGTCTCTGGGGCCAACGTCCTGACTTTC. This encodes CSVEARGVSGANVLTF.

The V gene is TRBV4-1, the J gene TRBJ2-5; D gene unclear. The CDR3 totals 15 residues. Germline V gives CDR1 MGHRA, CDR2 YSYEKL. The V and J ends lost 0 bases and 5 bases respectively, with 13 bases between them. The CDR3 loop reads CASSQDQVRVETQYF. In DNA, the CDR3 is TGCGCCAGCAGCCAAGATCAGGTCCGGGTTGAGACCCAGTACTTC.

This clonotype was seen ten or more times. V and J are TRBV28 and TRBJ1-5; perhaps TRBD1 as D (5 bases). CDR3 length: 16 residues. Germline assignment: CDR1 MDHEN and CDR2 SYDVKM. V dropped 1 base and J dropped 4 bases, with 14 bases sitting between them. The CDR3 nucleotides read TGTGCCAGCAGTTTATCTCGTGCAGGGCAAAATCAGCCCCAGCATTTT. This sequence encodes CASSLSRAGQNQPQHF.

This clonotype came up many times. This sequence joins TRBV7-2 and TRBJ2-2; D remains unclear. This CDR3 is 15 amino acids long. V gave up 0 bases and J gave up 12 bases, with 17 bases separating them. Germline V gene sequence: CDR1 SGHTA, CDR2 FQGNSA. The CDR3, as DNA: TGTGCCAGCAGCTTAGCAGTAACGCAGGCTGGGCAGCTGTTTTTT. Translated, it gives CASSLAVTQAGQLFF.

The chain employs TRBV10-3 and TRBJ2-1; tentatively, D is TRBD2 (6 bases). Germline V CDR1 and CDR2: ENHRY, SYGVKD. V lost 6 bases and J lost 5, with 14 bases in between. The CDR3 sequence is 14 residues long. The CDR3 DNA sequence: TGTGCCATCAGCCAGGCTAGCGCTAACAATGAGCAGTTCTTC. It encodes CAISQASANNEQFF.

This clonotype was counted only a few times. The V gene is TRBV6-2 or TRBV6-3, the J gene TRBJ2-7; 7 bases align to TRBD1. Trimming removed 7 bases from V and 0 bases from J; junction bases left unmatched: 9. The CDR3 spans 15 residues. Germline CDR1 MNHEY, CDR2 SVGEGT. The chain's CDR3 is CASKGARTGSYEQYF. The CDR3 DNA follows: TGTGCCAGCAAGGGGGCTCGGACGGGCTCCTACGAGCAGTACTTC.

The chain recombines TRBV5-1 with TRBJ2-1; 8 bases agree with TRBD1. Germline CDR1 reads SGHRS; CDR2 reads YFSETQ. The J segment lost 3 bases and the V segment lost 4 bases, leaving 9 bases of the junction unmatched. The CDR3 runs 16 residues. The CDR3 here is CASSGRTGSVYNEQFF. The CDR3 DNA sequence: TGCGCCAGCAGCGGACGGACAGGGTCCGTCTACAATGAGCAGTTCTTC.

Only a few counts were recorded for this clonotype. The chain combines TRBV20-1 with TRBJ2-3; 7 bases are a match to TRBD2. The CDR3 length is 14 residues. Germline V gives CDR1 DFQATT, CDR2 SNEGSKA (reference sequence). Losses at the gene ends were 3 bases for V and 0 bases for J; bases not matched to a gene: 3. CDR3 coding DNA: TGCAGTGCTAGTCCTAGCGGTAGCACAGATACGCAGTATTTT. Translated: CSASPSGSTDTQYF.

This clonotype has ten or more counts. This rearrangement joins TRBV4-1 to TRBJ2-1, with unresolved D. Germline V gives CDR1 MGHRA, CDR2 YSYEKL. The CDR3 is made up of 16 amino acids. Trimming took off 2 bases at V and 1 base at J, with 12 bases between the two ends. The CDR3 DNA reads as TGCGCCAGCAGCCAACTGGGAACGAAATCCTACAATGAGCAGTTCTTC. Amino acids: CASSQLGTKSYNEQFF.

This clonotype was seen at least ten times. This chain's CDR3 is CASSRYHYAGTANTGELFF. CDR3 coding DNA: TGCGCCAGCAGCCGATATCACTACGCCGGGACAGCGAACACCGGGGAGCTGTTTTTT. The chain is built from TRBV4-3 and TRBJ2-2, with 7 bases identical to TRBD1. The CDR3 consists of 19 residues. Trimming cost V 4 bases and J 0 bases; bases outside gene matches: 14. Germline V gives CDR1 LGHNA, CDR2 YSLEER.

This clonotype was found a few times. The chain recombines TRBV7-2 with TRBJ2-3; D possibly corresponds to TRBD2 (5 bases). V lost 6 bases to trimming and J lost 1 base, with 11 bases between them. CDR1 is SGHTA and CDR2 is FQGNSA in the germline V gene. There are 14 residues in the CDR3. The CDR3 DNA reads as TGTGCCAGCAGTCTAGCCCGACGCACAGATACGCAGTATTTT. Residues: CASSLARRTDTQYF.

This clonotype was counted a single time. At one boundary the junction diverges from the germline segment, which might be a read error. The gene calls are TRBV6-1 and TRBJ2-2, with 9 bases identical to TRBD1. The CDR3 loop spans 14 amino acids. CDR1 and CDR2 (germline): MNHNS, SASEGT. The CDR3 sequence is CASGTGSHTGELSF. In DNA form, the CDR3 reads TGTGCCAGCGGGACAGGGAGCCACACCGGGGAGCTGTCTTTT.

This clonotype has at least ten counts. The chain employs TRBV6-2 or TRBV6-3 and TRBJ2-7; D is uncertain. The CDR3 totals 13 residues. Germline V lookup: CDR1 MNHEY, CDR2 SVGEGT. Trimming left V 2 bases short and J 9 bases short, with 14 bases between. The CDR3, as DNA: TGTGCCAGCAGTTACCGGACCCCACCGTGGCAGTACTTC. This gives the protein CASSYRTPPWQYF.